Each of the 2 T cell receptor beta chains below was sequenced from the same sample in a study of blood T cell repertoires in COVID-19. Profiling relied on immunoSEQ multiplex PCR, and the TCRdb table lists in-frame clones only, not all of them. The table includes approximately 200,000 clones, about 83% detected once. Specimen: PBMCs or T cells enriched from blood (not recorded which). All receptors come from a woman aged 30 to 39 who had recovered from COVID-19.

This rearrangement joins TRBV5-1 to TRBJ1-6, with unresolved D. Trimming removed 0 bases at V and 5 bases at J, with 12 bases between. CDR3 size: 16 residues. CDR1 is SGHRS, CDR2 YFSETQ, per germline. DNA of the CDR3: TGCGCCAGCAGCTTGGATCCGGGAAAGAATAATTCACCCCTCCACTTT. It codes for CASSLDPGKNNSPLHF.

The chain joins TRBV4-2 to TRBJ2-7, with a weak D call TRBD2 (5 bases). Germline V gene sequence: CDR1 LGHNA, CDR2 YNFKEQ. Between the trimmed V and J ends, which lost 1 base and 2 bases, there was a span of 9 bases. This CDR3 has 14 amino acids. The CDR3, as DNA: TGTGCCAGCAGCCAAGGTAGCGATGCCTACGAGCAGTACTTC. Encoded protein: CASSQGSDAYEQYF.